The 26 T cell receptor beta chains below come from one sample, sequenced in a study of blood T cell repertoires in COVID-19. Only in-frame clones appear in the TCRdb table, and some are missing; sequencing was by immunoSEQ multiplex PCR. The repertoire holds over 150,000 clones, 75% to 85% seen once, with less than 15% in the top ten. The sequenced sample consisted of peripheral blood. Every receptor here comes from a human donor in a cohort sampled during active COVID-19.

V and J are TRBV19 and TRBJ2-7; D remains ambiguous. Germline V gives CDR1 LNHDA, CDR2 SQIVND (reference sequence). V lost 5 bases and J lost 5, with 13 bases in between. CDR3 size: 13 residues. The CDR3 loop is CASSPRVQDEQYF. CDR3 coding DNA: TGTGCCAGTAGTCCGAGAGTCCAGGACGAGCAGTACTTC.

The chain employs TRBV27 and TRBJ2-5; D call uncertain. V was clipped by 0 bases and J by 2 bases, with 10 bases between them. Germline loops: CDR1 MNHEY, CDR2 SMNVEV (reference sequence). The CDR3 is 15 residues long. The CDR3 loop reads CASSLSFGRQETQYF. The CDR3 DNA reads TGTGCCAGCAGTTTATCATTCGGTAGACAAGAGACCCAGTACTTC.

The chain couples TRBV12-3 or TRBV12-4 to TRBJ1-5; TRBD1 might be the D (6 bases). The CDR3 runs 13 residues. Trimming removed 1 base at V and 7 bases at J, with 8 bases between. The CDR3 loop is CASSLGGRQPQHF. The CDR3, as DNA: TGTGCCAGCAGTTTAGGGGGGCGGCAGCCCCAGCATTTT.

This chain uses TRBV5-1 with TRBJ1-6, with TRBD1 as a possible D gene (6 bases). The V end was cut by 4 bases, the J end by 7 bases, with 15 bases between. Germline assignment: CDR1 SGHRS and CDR2 YFSETQ. CDR3 length: 15 residues. The CDR3 here is CASSLLDSQNSPLHF. The CDR3 nucleotides are TGCGCCAGCAGCCTACTGGACAGCCAAAATTCACCCCTCCACTTT.

V is TRBV5-1 and J is TRBJ2-7; D ambiguous. Germline CDR1 SGHRS, CDR2 YFSETQ. The CDR3 is 15 amino acids. Deletions cut 0 bases from V and 0 bases from J, with 10 bases between. CDR3 residues: CASSLDYPGSYEQYF. As DNA, the CDR3 is TGCGCCAGCAGCTTGGACTACCCCGGCTCCTACGAGCAGTACTTC.

The chain has TRBV27 and TRBJ2-7, with D tentatively TRBD2 (6 bases). V was clipped by 6 bases and J by 2 bases, with 11 bases between them. The CDR3 loop spans 13 amino acids. Germline CDR1 MNHEY, CDR2 SMNVEV (reference sequence). CDR3: CASRDAGTYEQYF. Written as DNA, the CDR3 is TGTGCCAGCAGAGACGCGGGAACCTACGAGCAGTACTTC.

CDR3 sequence reads: CASSPRQVVNTEAFF. As DNA, the CDR3 is TGTGCCAGCAGTCCCCGCCAGGTGGTTAACACTGAAGCTTTCTTT. The chain carries TRBV28 and TRBJ1-1, with D uncertain. CDR3 length: 15 residues. Germline lookup yields CDR1 MDHEN and CDR2 SYDVKM. V shed 5 bases and J shed 2 bases, with 15 bases lying between them.

This rearrangement joins TRBV10-2 to TRBJ2-7, with 9 bases lining up with TRBD1. The V and J ends lost 0 bases and 3 bases, in that order; junction bases with no gene match: 0. The CDR3 contains 14 residues. The V gene's germline CDR1 is WSHSY and CDR2 SAAADI. The CDR3 DNA reads TGCGCCAGCAGTGAGTCGGGACAGGGCTACGAGCAGTACTTC. It specifies CASSESGQGYEQYF.

This clone appeared once. The chain couples TRBV7-8 to TRBJ1-4, with 11 positions matching TRBD1. Germline values: CDR1 SGHVS, CDR2 FQNEAQ. This CDR3 is 17 amino acids long. Unmatched junction bases numbered 13, after V lost 5 bases and J lost 8 bases. This chain's CDR3 is CASSLRDRGSSGEKLFF. Here the CDR3 DNA reads TGTGCCAGCAGCCTGCGGGACAGGGGGAGTTCAGGGGAAAAACTGTTTTTT.

The genes are TRBV5-1 and TRBJ2-2; 11 nucleotides line up with TRBD2. The CDR3 is 17 amino acids. Trimming removed 1 base from V and 0 bases from J; junction bases left unmatched: 2. Germline values: CDR1 SGHRS, CDR2 YFSETQ. CDR3 nucleotides: TGCGCCAGCAGCTTGCCGACTAGCGGGGCGAACACCGGGGAGCTGTTTTTT. Encoded protein: CASSLPTSGANTGELFF. The complete variable domain, with remaining parts taken from reference TRBV5-1 and TRBJ2-2, reads KAGVTQTPRYLIKTRGQQVTLSCSPISGHRSVSWYQQTPGQGLQFLFEYFSETQRNKGNFPGRFSGRQFSNSRSEMNVSTLELGDSALYLCASSLPTSGANTGELFFGEGSRLTVL.

This chain joins TRBV4-1 and TRBJ1-2, with D tentatively TRBD1 (6 bases). V dropped 1 base and J dropped 4 bases, with 13 bases sitting between them. CDR1 is MGHRA and CDR2 is YSYEKL in the germline V gene. CDR3 length: 15 residues. The CDR3 loop is CASSQGTANLYGYTF. The CDR3, as DNA: TGCGCCAGCAGCCAAGGGACAGCCAACCTCTATGGCTACACCTTC.

This clone was counted only a few times. This sequence joins TRBV10-3 and TRBJ1-1; TRBD1 aligns across 10 bases. V lost 0 bases and J lost 11; bases outside the gene matches: 6. This CDR3 comprises 14 residues. CDR1 and CDR2 from the germline V gene are ENHRY and SYGVKD. The CDR3 DNA follows: TGTGCCATCAGTGAGTCCGGGACAGGGGAGGCCGCTTTCTTT. Its protein product is CAISESGTGEAAFF.

J is TRBJ2-7 and V is TRBV5-6; 9 bases align to TRBD1. V dropped 3 bases and J dropped 0; count of bases not matched to a gene: 4. The CDR3 contains 15 residues. Germline assignment: CDR1 SGHDT and CDR2 YYEEEE. CDR3 nucleotides: TGTGCCAGCAGCTATGGACAGGGGAGCTCCTACGAGCAGTACTTC. As protein: CASSYGQGSSYEQYF.

The chain has TRBV12-3 or TRBV12-4 and TRBJ1-2; D perhaps matches TRBD1 (5 bases). V lost 3 bases and J 8 bases, leaving 13 bases between the germline ends. CDR3 length equals 13 residues. In DNA, the CDR3 is TGTGCCAGCAGTTTTAGGGGTTTGGAGGGCTACACCTTC. It specifies CASSFRGLEGYTF.

The chain employs TRBV30 and TRBJ2-7; D is uncertain. This CDR3 has 11 residues. The germline V and J ends were trimmed by 1 base and 5 bases, with 6 bases remaining between them. In germline, CDR1 is GTSNPN, CDR2 SVGIG (reference sequence). CDR3 nucleotides: TGTGCCTGGAGTGAAACGGACGAGCAGTACTTC. Translating gives CAWSETDEQYF.

This clone was seen just once. This chain connects TRBV28 to TRBJ2-3, with 7 positions matching TRBD2. V lost 7 bases and J lost 0; bases outside the gene matches: 19. The CDR3 contains 19 residues. Germline loops: CDR1 MDHEN, CDR2 SYDVKM. CDR3 region: CASIRRAWGGSRSTDTQYF. CDR3 nucleotides: TGTGCCAGCATCCGTCGAGCGTGGGGGGGATCGCGAAGCACAGATACGCAGTATTTT.

This clone was counted only a few times. This chain links TRBV7-2 with TRBJ1-2; 8 bases fit TRBD1. The CDR3 contains 14 residues. Germline V gene lookup returns CDR1 SGHTA and CDR2 FQGNSA. V lost 6 bases, J lost 2 bases, and 5 bases stayed unmatched. The CDR3 loop reads CASSSDRGNYGYTF. CDR3 nucleotides: TGTGCCAGCAGTTCCGACAGGGGAAACTATGGCTACACCTTC.

This chain connects TRBV29-1 to TRBJ2-1; 9 nucleotides match TRBD2. Trimming took 5 bases from V and 9 from J; bases not matched to a gene: 11. The germline gives CDR1 SQVTM, CDR2 ANQGSEA. This CDR3 has 14 residues. CDR3 residues: CSVRRGTSSFEQFF. The DNA for the CDR3 is TGCAGCGTTAGACGCGGGACTAGCTCTTTTGAGCAGTTCTTC.

The V and J genes are TRBV6-5 and TRBJ2-3; D is perhaps TRBD2 (8 bases). Germline values: CDR1 MNHEY, CDR2 SVGAGI. Trimming cost V 7 bases and J 5 bases, with 13 bases left between them. The length of the CDR3 is 13 residues. The CDR3 nucleotides are TGTGCCAGCAAGGGGGCGGGGGGAGATACGCAGTATTTT. It translates to CASKGAGGDTQYF.

This clone was observed once. CDR3 bases: TGCGCCAGCAGCCAAGAAGGCCCGGGACACCCAGGATCAGAGACCCAGTACTTC. It is translated as CASSQEGPGHPGSETQYF. This rearrangement joins TRBV4-1 to TRBJ2-5; TRBD1 is a possible D gene (6 bases). Trimming stripped 0 bases from V and 4 bases from J, with 21 bases between. Per the germline V gene, CDR1 is MGHRA and CDR2 is YSYEKL. The CDR3 has 18 residues.

The chain is built from TRBV7-9 and TRBJ2-2; TRBD1 matches 7 bases. The germline V gene has CDR1 SEHNR and CDR2 FQNEAQ (reference sequence). V dropped 5 bases and J dropped 0; count of bases not matched to a gene: 6. CDR3 length: 16 residues. This CDR3 reads CASSHRTGSNTGELFF. Written as DNA, the CDR3 is TGTGCCAGCAGCCATCGGACAGGCTCGAACACCGGGGAGCTGTTTTTT.

Many counts were recorded for this clone. This sequence joins TRBV6-5 and TRBJ2-7; TRBD2 agrees at 9 bases. Germline CDR1 MNHEY, CDR2 SVGAGI. V lost 4 bases, J lost 1 base, and 5 bases stayed unmatched. The CDR3 extends over 15 amino acids. The CDR3 DNA is TGTGCCAGCAGTTCAGCGGGAGGCGGGTCCTACGAGCAGTACTTC. Translated, it gives CASSSAGGGSYEQYF.

The chain combines TRBV6-1 with TRBJ2-3; perhaps TRBD2 as D (6 bases). The CDR3 consists of 14 residues. Germline assignment: CDR1 MNHNS and CDR2 SASEGT. V gave up 8 bases and J gave up 1 base, with 13 bases separating them. CDR3 coding DNA: TGTGCCAGCCTTCGGCGGGATCGCACAGATACGCAGTATTTT. It is translated as CASLRRDRTDTQYF.

The chain links TRBV6-5 to TRBJ2-7; 8 positions agree with TRBD2. Germline trimming cut 0 bases from V and 6 bases from J; bases unmatched to any gene: 10. The CDR3 length is 16 residues. In germline, CDR1 is MNHEY, CDR2 SVGAGI. CDR3 coding DNA: TGTGCCAGCAGTTACTCCGCTACAGCGGGGGCTTCCGAGCAGTACTTC. Protein: CASSYSATAGASEQYF.

The rearrangement uses TRBV5-4 and TRBJ2-1; perhaps TRBD1 as D (5 bases). Trimming stripped 4 bases from V and 6 bases from J, with 17 bases between. This CDR3 has 15 amino acids. CDR1 and CDR2 (germline): SGHNT, YYREEE (reference sequence). CDR3 residues: CASSPPGSPPNEQFF. CDR3 nucleotides: TGTGCCAGCAGCCCTCCAGGGTCTCCCCCCAATGAGCAGTTCTTC. The entire variable domain, with the rest obtained from reference TRBV5-4 and TRBJ2-1, is as follows: ETGVTQSPTHLIKTRGQQVTLRCSSQSGHNTVSWYQQALGQGPQFIFQYYREEENGRGNFPPRFSGLQFPNYSSELNVNALELDDSALYLCASSPPGSPPNEQFFGPGTRLTVL.

This clone was seen a few times. The chain combines TRBV28 with TRBJ1-2; TRBD1 is a possible D gene (6 bases). The V gene lost 6 bases and the J gene lost 4 bases, with 15 bases spanning the gap. The CDR3 contains 14 residues. The V gene's germline CDR1 is MDHEN and CDR2 SYDVKM. CDR3 sequence reads: CASSDRLAVYGYTF. The CDR3 DNA follows: TGTGCCAGCAGCGACAGGCTAGCAGTCTATGGCTACACCTTC.